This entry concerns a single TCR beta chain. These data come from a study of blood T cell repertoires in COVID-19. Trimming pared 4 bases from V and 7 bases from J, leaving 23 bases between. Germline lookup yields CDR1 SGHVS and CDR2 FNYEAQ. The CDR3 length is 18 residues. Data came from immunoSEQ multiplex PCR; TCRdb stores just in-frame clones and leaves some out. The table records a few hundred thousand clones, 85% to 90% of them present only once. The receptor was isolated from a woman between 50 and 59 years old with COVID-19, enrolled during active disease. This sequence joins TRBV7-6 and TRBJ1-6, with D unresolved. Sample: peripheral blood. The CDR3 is CASSSQRNGRGGNSPLHF. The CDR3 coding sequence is TGTGCCAGCAGCTCCCAGCGTAACGGACGTGGAGGGAATTCACCCCTCCACTTT.